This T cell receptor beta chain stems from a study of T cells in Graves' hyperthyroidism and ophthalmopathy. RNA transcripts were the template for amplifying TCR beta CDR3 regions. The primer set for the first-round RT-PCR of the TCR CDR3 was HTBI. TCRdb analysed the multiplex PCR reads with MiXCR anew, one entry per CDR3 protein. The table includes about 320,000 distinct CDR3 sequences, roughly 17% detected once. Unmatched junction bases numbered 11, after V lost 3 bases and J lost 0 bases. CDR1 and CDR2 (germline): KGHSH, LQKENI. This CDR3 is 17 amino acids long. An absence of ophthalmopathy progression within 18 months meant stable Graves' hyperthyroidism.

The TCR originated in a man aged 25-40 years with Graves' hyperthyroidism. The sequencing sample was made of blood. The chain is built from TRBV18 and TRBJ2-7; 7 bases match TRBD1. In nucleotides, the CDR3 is TGTGCCAGCTCACCGTACAACCCGGGACAGAGCTCCTACGAGCAGTACTTC. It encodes CASSPYNPGQSSYEQYF.